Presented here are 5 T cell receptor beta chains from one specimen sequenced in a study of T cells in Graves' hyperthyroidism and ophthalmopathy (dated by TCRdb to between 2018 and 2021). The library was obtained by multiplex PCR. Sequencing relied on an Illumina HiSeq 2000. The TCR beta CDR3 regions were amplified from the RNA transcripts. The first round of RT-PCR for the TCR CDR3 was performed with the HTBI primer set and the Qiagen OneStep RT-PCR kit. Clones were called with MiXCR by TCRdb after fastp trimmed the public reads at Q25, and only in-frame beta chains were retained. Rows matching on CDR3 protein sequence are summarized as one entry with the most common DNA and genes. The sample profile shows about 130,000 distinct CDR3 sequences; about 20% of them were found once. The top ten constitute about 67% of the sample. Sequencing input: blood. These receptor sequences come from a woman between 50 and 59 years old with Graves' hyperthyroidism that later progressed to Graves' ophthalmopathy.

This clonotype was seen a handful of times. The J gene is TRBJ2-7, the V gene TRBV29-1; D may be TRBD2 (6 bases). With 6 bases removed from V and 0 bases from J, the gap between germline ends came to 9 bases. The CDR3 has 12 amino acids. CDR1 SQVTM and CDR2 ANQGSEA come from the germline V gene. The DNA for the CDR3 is TGCAGCGTGGGGGACTTCTCCTACGAGCAGTACTTC. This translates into CSVGDFSYEQYF.

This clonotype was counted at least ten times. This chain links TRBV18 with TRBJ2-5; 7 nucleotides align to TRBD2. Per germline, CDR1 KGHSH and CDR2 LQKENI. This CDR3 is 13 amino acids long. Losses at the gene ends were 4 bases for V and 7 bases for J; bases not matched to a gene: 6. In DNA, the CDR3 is TGTGCCAGCTCACGGAGCGGGACGGCGACCCAGTACTTC. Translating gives CASSRSGTATQYF.

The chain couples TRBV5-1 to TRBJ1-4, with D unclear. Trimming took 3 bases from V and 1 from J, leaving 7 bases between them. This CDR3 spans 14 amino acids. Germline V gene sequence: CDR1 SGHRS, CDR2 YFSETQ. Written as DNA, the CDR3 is TGCGCCAGCAGCTACAGTGTAACTAATGAAAAACTGTTTTTT. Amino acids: CASSYSVTNEKLFF.

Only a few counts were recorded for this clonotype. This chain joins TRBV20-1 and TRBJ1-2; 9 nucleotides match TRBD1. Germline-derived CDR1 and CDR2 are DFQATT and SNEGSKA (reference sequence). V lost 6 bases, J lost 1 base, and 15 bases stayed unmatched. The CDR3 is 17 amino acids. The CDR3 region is CSAKSDRGLRFNYGYTF. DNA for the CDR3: TGCAGTGCCAAGTCGGACAGGGGCCTTCGCTTTAACTATGGCTACACCTTC.

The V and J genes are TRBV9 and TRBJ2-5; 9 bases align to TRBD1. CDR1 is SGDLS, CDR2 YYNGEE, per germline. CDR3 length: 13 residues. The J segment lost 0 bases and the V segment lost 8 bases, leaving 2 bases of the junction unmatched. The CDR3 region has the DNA TGTGCCAGTGGACAGGGGAACCAAGAGACCCAGTACTTC. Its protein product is CASGQGNQETQYF. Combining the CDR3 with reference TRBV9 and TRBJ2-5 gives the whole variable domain DSGVTQTPKHLITATGQRVTLRCSPRSGDLSVYWYQQSLDQGLQFLIQYYNGEERAKGNILERFSAQQFPDLHSELNLSSLELGDSALYFCASGQGNQETQYFGPGTRLLVL.